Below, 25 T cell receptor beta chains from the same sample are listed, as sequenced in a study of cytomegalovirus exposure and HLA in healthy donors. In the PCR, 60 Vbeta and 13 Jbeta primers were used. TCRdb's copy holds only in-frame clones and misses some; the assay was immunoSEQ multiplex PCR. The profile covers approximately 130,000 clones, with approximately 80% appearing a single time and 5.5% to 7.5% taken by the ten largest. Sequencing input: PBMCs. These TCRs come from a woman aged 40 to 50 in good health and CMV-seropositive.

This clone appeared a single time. The CDR3 loop reads CASSNLREANYEQYF. The DNA for the CDR3 is TGTGCCAGCAGCAATCTGCGGGAGGCAAACTACGAGCAGTACTTC. The V gene is TRBV21-1, the J gene TRBJ2-7; the table's D call of TRBD2 was not tested on the DNA. TRBV21-1 is annotated as a pseudogene. This CDR3 comprises 15 residues.

The CDR3 reads CASRDSMSPQHF. As DNA, the CDR3 is TGTGCCAGCAGGGACAGCATGTCGCCCCAGCATTTT. The chain links TRBV2 to TRBJ1-5; perhaps TRBD1 as D (6 bases). The CDR3 consists of 12 residues. CDR1 SNHLY and CDR2 FYNNEI come from the germline V gene. Trimming cost V 6 bases and J 9 bases, with 12 bases left between them.

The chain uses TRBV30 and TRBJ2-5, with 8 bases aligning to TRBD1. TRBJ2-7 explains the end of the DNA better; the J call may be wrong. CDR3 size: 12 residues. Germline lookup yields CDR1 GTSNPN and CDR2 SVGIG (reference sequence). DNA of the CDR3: TGTGCCTGGAGGACAGGGGTATACGAGCAGTACTTC. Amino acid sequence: CAWRTGVYEQYF.

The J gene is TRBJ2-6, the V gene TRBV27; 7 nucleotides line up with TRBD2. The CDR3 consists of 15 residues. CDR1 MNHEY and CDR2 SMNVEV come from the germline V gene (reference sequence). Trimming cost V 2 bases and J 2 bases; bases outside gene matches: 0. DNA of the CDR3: TGTGCCAGCAGTTTAGCGGGAGCTGGGGCCAACGTCCTGACTTTC. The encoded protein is CASSLAGAGANVLTF.

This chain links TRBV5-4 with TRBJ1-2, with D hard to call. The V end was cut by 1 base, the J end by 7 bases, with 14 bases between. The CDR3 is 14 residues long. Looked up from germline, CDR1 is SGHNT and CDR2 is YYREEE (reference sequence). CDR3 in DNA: TGTGCCAGCAGCTTGATACGTGAGGAGGGTGGCTACACCTTC. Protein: CASSLIREEGGYTF. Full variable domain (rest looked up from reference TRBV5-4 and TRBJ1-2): ETGVTQSPTHLIKTRGQQVTLRCSSQSGHNTVSWYQQALGQGPQFIFQYYREEENGRGNFPPRFSGLQFPNYSSELNVNALELDDSALYLCASSLIREEGGYTFGSGTRLTVV.

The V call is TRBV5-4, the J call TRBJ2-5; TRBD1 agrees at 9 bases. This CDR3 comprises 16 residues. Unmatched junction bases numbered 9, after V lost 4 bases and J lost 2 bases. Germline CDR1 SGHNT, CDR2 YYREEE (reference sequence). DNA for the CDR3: TGTGCCAGCAGCCTTCCCCCGGGGACAGGGCAAGAGACCCAGTACTTC. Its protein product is CASSLPPGTGQETQYF.

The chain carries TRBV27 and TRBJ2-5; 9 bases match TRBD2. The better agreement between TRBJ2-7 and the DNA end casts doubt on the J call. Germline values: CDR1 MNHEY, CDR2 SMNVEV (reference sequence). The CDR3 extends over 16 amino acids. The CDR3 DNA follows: TGTGCCAGCAGTTCCCTTAGCGGGAGCCCATCCTACGAGCAGTACTTC. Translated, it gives CASSSLSGSPSYEQYF.

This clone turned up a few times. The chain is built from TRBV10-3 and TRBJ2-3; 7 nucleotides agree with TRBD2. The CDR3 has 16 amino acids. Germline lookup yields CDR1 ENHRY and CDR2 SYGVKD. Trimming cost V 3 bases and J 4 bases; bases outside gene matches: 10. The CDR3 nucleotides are TGTGCCATCAGTGATGTTCGCGGGAGTCCCCCAGATACGCAGTATTTT. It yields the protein CAISDVRGSPPDTQYF.

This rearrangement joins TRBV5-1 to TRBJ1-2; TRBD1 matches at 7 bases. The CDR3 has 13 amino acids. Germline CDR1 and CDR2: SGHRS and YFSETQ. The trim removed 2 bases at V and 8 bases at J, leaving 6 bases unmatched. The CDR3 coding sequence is TGCGCCAGCAGCTTCCAGGGGGATGAAGGCTACACCTTC. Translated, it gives CASSFQGDEGYTF.

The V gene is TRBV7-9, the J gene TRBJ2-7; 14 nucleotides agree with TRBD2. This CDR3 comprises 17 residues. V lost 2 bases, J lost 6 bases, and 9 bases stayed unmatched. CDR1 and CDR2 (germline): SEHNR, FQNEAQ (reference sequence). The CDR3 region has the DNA TGTGCCAGCAGCTTAAGCGGGTTGGGACTAGCGGGAGTCGAGCAGTACTTC. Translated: CASSLSGLGLAGVEQYF.

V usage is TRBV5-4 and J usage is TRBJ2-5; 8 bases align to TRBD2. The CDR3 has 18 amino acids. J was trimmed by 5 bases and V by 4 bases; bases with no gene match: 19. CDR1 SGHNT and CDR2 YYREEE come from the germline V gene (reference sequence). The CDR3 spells CASSPGLTGGPSQETQYF. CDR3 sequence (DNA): TGTGCCAGCAGCCCGGGGCTTACGGGGGGGCCGAGCCAGGAGACCCAGTACTTC.

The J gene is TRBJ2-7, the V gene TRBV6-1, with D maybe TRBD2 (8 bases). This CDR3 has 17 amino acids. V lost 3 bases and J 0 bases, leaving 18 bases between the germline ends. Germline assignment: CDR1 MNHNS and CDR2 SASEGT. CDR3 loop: CASSEDRILAVSYEQYF. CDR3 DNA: TGTGCCAGCAGTGAGGACAGGATACTAGCGGTCTCCTACGAGCAGTACTTC.

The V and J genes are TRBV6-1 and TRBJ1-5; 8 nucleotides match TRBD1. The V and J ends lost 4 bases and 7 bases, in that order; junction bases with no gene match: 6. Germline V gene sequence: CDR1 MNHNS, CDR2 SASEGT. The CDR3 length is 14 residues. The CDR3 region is CASSGQGAWQPQHF. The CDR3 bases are TGTGCCAGCAGTGGGCAGGGGGCTTGGCAGCCCCAGCATTTT.

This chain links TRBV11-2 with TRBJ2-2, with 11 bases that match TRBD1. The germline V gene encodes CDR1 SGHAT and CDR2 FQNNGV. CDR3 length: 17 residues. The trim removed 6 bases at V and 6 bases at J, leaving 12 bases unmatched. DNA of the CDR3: TGTGCCAGCAGTTCAGGAGGGACAGGGGGAATTTCCGGGGAGCTGTTTTTT. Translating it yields CASSSGGTGGISGELFF.

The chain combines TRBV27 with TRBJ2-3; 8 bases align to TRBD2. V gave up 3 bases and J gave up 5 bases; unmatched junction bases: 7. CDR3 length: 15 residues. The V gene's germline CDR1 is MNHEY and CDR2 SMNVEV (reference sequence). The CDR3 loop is CASSLISGAGDTQYF. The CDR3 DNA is TGTGCCAGCAGTTTGATTAGCGGGGCAGGAGATACGCAGTATTTT.

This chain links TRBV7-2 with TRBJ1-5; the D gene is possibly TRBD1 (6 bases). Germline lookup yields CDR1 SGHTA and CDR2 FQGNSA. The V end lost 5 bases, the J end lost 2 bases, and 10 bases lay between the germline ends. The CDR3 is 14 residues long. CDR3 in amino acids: CASSEQGRNQPQHF. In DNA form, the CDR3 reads TGTGCCAGCAGCGAACAGGGTCGCAATCAGCCCCAGCATTTT.

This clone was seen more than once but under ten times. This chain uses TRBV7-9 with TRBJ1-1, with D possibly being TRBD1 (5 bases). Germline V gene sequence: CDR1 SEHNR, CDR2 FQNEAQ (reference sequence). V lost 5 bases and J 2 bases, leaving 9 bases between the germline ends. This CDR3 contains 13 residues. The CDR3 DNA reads TGTGCCAGCAGCGGGACTACAAACACTGAAGCTTTCTTT. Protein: CASSGTTNTEAFF. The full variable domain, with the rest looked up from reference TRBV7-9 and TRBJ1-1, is DTGVSQNPRHKITKRGQNVTFRCDPISEHNRLYWYRQTLGQGPEFLTYFQNEAQLEKSRLLSDRFSAERPKGSFSTLEIQRTEQGDSAMYLCASSGTTNTEAFFGQGTRLTVV.

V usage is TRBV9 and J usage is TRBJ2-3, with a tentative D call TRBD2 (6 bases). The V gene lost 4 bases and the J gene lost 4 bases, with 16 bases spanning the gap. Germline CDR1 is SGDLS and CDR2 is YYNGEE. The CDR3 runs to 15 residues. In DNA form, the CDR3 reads TGTGCCAGCAGCTTGGGGGAGGTCCCCCCAGATACGCAGTATTTT. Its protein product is CASSLGEVPPDTQYF.

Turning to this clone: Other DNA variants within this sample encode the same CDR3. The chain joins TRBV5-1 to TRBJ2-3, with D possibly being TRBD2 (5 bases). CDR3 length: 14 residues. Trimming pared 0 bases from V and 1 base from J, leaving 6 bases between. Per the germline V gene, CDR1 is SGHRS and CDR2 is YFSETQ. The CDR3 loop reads CASSLAGGTDTQYF. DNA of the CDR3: TGCGCCAGCAGCTTGGCCGGGGGCACAGATACGCAGTATTTT.

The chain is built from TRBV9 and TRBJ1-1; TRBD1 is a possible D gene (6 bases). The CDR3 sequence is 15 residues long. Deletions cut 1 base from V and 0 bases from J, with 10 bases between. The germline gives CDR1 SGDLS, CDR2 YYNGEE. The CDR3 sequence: CASSVTTGMNTEAFF. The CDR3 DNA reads TGTGCCAGCAGCGTAACGACAGGAATGAACACTGAAGCTTTCTTT.

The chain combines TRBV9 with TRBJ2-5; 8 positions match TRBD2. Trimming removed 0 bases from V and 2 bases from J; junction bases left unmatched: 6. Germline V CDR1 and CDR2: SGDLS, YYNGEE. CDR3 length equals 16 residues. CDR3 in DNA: TGTGCCAGCAGCGTAGGGGCGGGAGGATGGCAAGAGACCCAGTACTTC. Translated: CASSVGAGGWQETQYF.

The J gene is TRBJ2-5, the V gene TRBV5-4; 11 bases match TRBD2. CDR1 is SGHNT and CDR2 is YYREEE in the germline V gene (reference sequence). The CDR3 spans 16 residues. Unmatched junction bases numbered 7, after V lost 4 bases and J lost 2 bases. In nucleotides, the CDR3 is TGTGCCAGCAGCAAGACTAGCGGGGCCCCTCAAGAGACCCAGTACTTC. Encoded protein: CASSKTSGAPQETQYF.

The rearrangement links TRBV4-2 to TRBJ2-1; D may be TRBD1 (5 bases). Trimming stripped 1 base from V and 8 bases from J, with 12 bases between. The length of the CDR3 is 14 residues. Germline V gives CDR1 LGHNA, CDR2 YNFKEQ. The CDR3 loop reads CASSQGIRVDEQFF. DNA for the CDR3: TGTGCCAGCAGCCAAGGGATCAGGGTCGATGAGCAGTTCTTC.

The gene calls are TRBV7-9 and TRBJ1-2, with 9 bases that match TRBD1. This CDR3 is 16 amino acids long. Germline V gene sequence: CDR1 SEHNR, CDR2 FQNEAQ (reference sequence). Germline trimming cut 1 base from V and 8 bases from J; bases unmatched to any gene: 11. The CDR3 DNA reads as TGTGCCAGCAGCTTAGGAGGGACAGGGCGGCCTGGAGGCTACACCTTC. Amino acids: CASSLGGTGRPGGYTF.

The CDR3 coding sequence is TGTGCCAGCAGCTTAGATACCAGGATGAACACTGAAGCTTTCTTT. The encoded protein is CASSLDTRMNTEAFF. The chain links TRBV11-2 to TRBJ1-1; D gene uncertain. CDR1 and CDR2 from the germline V gene are SGHAT and FQNNGV. V shed 0 bases and J shed 0 bases, with 8 bases lying between them. The CDR3 is made up of 15 amino acids.